Sequencing of this T cell receptor (beta chain) was carried out in a study of T cell repertoires in cytomegalovirus infection. TCRdb reprocessed the reads via MiXCR and lists one record per CDR3 protein. The data hold around 100,000 distinct CDR3 sequences, with approximately 45% observed a single time. This clonotype has more than one count but fewer than ten. The target antigen is unknown. The length of the CDR3 is 14 residues. Trimming removed 1 base from V and 1 base from J, with 6 bases in between. Germline CDR1 and CDR2: SEHNR and FQNEAQ (reference sequence). The chain is built from TRBV7-9 and TRBJ2-3, with no clear D. Sequenced material: CD8+ T cells from cultured PBMCs, taken from culture after CMV antigen stimulation. The TCR comes from a human donor in good health (CMV status not recorded). Some clones in this sample may be carry-over from other donors' samples. For the CDR3, the DNA is TGTGCCAGCAGCTTAGAGATAGGCACAGATACGCAGTATTTT. Protein product: CASSLEIGTDTQYF.